This T cell receptor beta chain originates from a study of regulatory T cells in long-lasting Graves disease. The CDR3 has 17 amino acids. Deletions cut 3 bases from V and 0 bases from J, with 15 bases between. CDR1 and CDR2 (germline): SGHRS, YFSETQ. Time point here: newly diagnosed GD, antithyroid drugs for less than 3 months. RNA extracted from PBMCs served as the sequencing template. Arm-PCR of CDR3 regions with iRepertoire HTBI primers generated TCR beta libraries. Each CDR3 protein gets one entry after TCRdb re-called the multiplex PCR reads with MiXCR. Of about 240,000 distinct CDR3 sequences listed, 20% to 25% are singletons.

The specimen comprised peripheral blood mononuclear cells (PBMCs), sampled at new diagnosis, from a patient treated with antithyroid drugs. The origin of this receptor is a female donor with Graves disease. V usage is TRBV5-1 and J usage is TRBJ1-4; perhaps TRBD1 as D (5 bases). This CDR3 is CASSSGLLTATNEKLFF. The CDR3 coding sequence is TGCGCCAGCAGCTCGGGACTGCTCACTGCAACTAATGAAAAACTGTTTTTT.